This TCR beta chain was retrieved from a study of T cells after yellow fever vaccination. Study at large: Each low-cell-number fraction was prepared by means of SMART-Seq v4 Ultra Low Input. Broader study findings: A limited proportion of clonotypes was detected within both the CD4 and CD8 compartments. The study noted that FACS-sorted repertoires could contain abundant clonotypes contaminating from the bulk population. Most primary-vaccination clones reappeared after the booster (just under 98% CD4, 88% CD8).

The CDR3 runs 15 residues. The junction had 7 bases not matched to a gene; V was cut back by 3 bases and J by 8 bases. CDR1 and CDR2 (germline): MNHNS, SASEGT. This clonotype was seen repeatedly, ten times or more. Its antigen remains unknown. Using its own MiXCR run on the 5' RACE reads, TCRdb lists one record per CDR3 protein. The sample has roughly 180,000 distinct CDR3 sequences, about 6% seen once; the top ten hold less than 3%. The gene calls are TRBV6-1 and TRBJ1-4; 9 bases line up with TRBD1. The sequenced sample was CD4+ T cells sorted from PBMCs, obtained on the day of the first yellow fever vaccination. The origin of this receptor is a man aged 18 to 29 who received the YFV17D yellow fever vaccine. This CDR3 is CASSDRDRGKEKLFF. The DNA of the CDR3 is TGTGCCAGCAGTGATCGTGACAGGGGGAAGGAAAAACTGTTTTTT.